Listed below are T cell receptor beta chains from one sample, sequenced in a study of blood T cell repertoires in COVID-19. The protocol was immunoSEQ multiplex PCR, while the TCRdb copy is restricted to in-frame clones and leaves out a portion. Counted here are some 250,000 clones, 82% occurring once; the ten biggest clones make up less than 4%. Sequencing was carried out using peripheral blood. These receptors were obtained from a woman between 18 and 30 years old with acute or convalescent COVID-19. CDR3s include the opening cysteine and the closing phenylalanine or tryptophan. The D gene is left open where the match is weak. Expanded clones get a size class; other rows say once, few or many, or leave the size out.

>-|TRBV5-3|TRBJ2-5|TRBD1
TGTGCCAGAAGTCCCGGGACAGAGGTCCAAGAGACCCAGTACTTC
CARSPGTEVQETQYF
>-|TRBV27|TRBJ1-6|TRBD1
TGTGCCAGCAAACCAAGACAGGGGCTGTCTAATTCACCCCTCCACTTT
CASKPRQGLSNSPLHF
>-|TRBV6-5|TRBJ2-7|TRBD2
TGTGCCAGCAGGAGCGGGACGGGCTGGGACGAGCAGTACTTC
CASRSGTGWDEQYF
>-|TRBV7-2|TRBJ2-3|TRBD2
TGTGCCAGCAACCGACTAGCGACAGATACGCAGTATTTT
CASNRLATDTQYF
>-|TRBV28|TRBJ2-7|-
TGTGCCAGCAGTTTTCAAGCGCGCTCCCCCTACGAGCAGTACTTC
CASSFQARSPYEQYF
>-|TRBV6-1|TRBJ2-6|-
TGTGCCAGCAGTGGTTCAGGGGCTTTCTCTGGGGCCAACGTCCTGACTTTC
CASSGSGAFSGANVLTF
>-|TRBV5-4|TRBJ1-1|TRBD1
TGTGCCAGCAGCTTGGATACAGGGGGCTTAGGGTTTGCTTTCTTT
CASSLDTGGLGFAFF
>-|TRBV19|TRBJ1-1|-
TGTGCGACCCGCGGGGTTCCCACTGAAGCTTTCTTT
CATRGVPTEAFF
>-|TRBV4-3|TRBJ1-4|-
TGCGCCAGCAGCCAATCCTCAGGGGTATTTAATGAAAAACTGTTTTTT
CASSQSSGVFNEKLFF
>-|TRBV5-1|TRBJ1-2|TRBD1
TGCGCCAGCAGCGCTAGGGACAGGGGGAATGGCTACACCTTC
CASSARDRGNGYTF
>-|TRBV2|TRBJ2-3|-
TGTGCCAGCAGTGAATCCGGCGGAGCTAGCACAGATACGCAGTATTTT
CASSESGGASTDTQYF
>-|TRBV27|TRBJ2-7|TRBD1
TGTGCCAGCAGTTTCTCGGGACAGCATTACGAGCAGTACTTC
CASSFSGQHYEQYF
>once|TRBV11-2|TRBJ2-7|TRBD2
TGTGCCAGCAGCTTATCAGCTAGCGGGAGGTACGAGCAGTACTTC
CASSLSASGRYEQYF
>-|TRBV28|TRBJ2-1|TRBD2
TGTGCCAGCAGGGGGACTAGCGGCAAAGAGCAGTTCTTC
CASRGTSGKEQFF
>-|TRBV6-2/TRBV6-3|TRBJ2-1|TRBD2
TGTGCCAGCAGTTATAGGGCTAGCGGGTCGAATGAGCAGTTCTTC
CASSYRASGSNEQFF
>-|TRBV28|TRBJ2-7|-
TGTGCCAGCAGTTTAGGGGGCGGCGACCTCTACGAGCAGTACTTC
CASSLGGGDLYEQYF
>-|TRBV18|TRBJ1-1|-
TGTGCCAGCTCATCTAAAACAGGGAACACTGAAGCTTTCTTT
CASSSKTGNTEAFF
>-|TRBV11-2|TRBJ1-1|TRBD1
TGTGCCAGCAGCTTAGATCGGCCGGACAGGGCCATGAACACTGAAGCTTTCTTT
CASSLDRPDRAMNTEAFF
>few|TRBV11-2|TRBJ1-6|-
TGTGCCAGCAGCGTAGGCGGGGGGGCGTTTAATTCACCCCTCCACTTT
CASSVGGGAFNSPLHF
>-|TRBV30|TRBJ2-5|-
TGTGCCTGGAGTGTAGGTAAAGGCAGGGTAGGAGAGACCCAGTACTTC
CAWSVGKGRVGETQYF
>-|TRBV13|TRBJ2-3|TRBD2
TGTGCCAGCAGCTCGTGGACTAGCGGGAGAGGTCACACAGATACGCAGTATTTT
CASSSWTSGRGHTDTQYF
>-|TRBV7-2|TRBJ1-4|TRBD1
TGTGCCAGCAGCCCAGGACAGGGGCGGCCAACTAATGAAAAACTGTTTTTT
CASSPGQGRPTNEKLFF
>-|TRBV19|TRBJ2-7|-
TGTGCCAGTAGTATCACAGATTCCTACGAGCAGTACTTC
CASSITDSYEQYF
>-|TRBV5-5|TRBJ1-2|TRBD1
TGTGCCAGCAGCTTGGGGCCAGGGGGATATGGCTACACCTTC
CASSLGPGGYGYTF
>-|TRBV19|TRBJ1-2|-
TGTGCCAGTAGTATTCGAGGAGTCAGCAACTATGGCTACACCTTC
CASSIRGVSNYGYTF
>-|TRBV3-1/TRBV3-2|TRBJ2-3|-
TGTGCCAGCAGCCAAGCCCCGATGGGCGCAGATACGCAGTATTTT
CASSQAPMGADTQYF
>-|TRBV6-2/TRBV6-3|TRBJ1-6|TRBD1
TGTGCCAGCAGTTACTCCGACCCCGGACAGGGGTGGAATTCACCCCTCCACTTT
CASSYSDPGQGWNSPLHF
>-|TRBV6-5|TRBJ2-2|-
TGTGCCAGCAGCATCGAGCGGACCGGGGAGCTGTTTTTT
CASSIERTGELFF
>-|TRBV6-5|TRBJ1-5|-
TGTGCCAGCAGTTACTCGGGCAGCTTGAATCAGCCCCAGCATTTT
CASSYSGSLNQPQHF